This is a list of T cell receptor beta chains from one sample in a study of cytomegalovirus exposure and HLA in healthy donors. Only in-frame clones appear in the TCRdb table, and some are missing; sequencing was by immunoSEQ multiplex PCR. This sample yields approximately 220,000 clones, of which more than 60% are seen a single time; approximately 0.22% belongs to the top ten. Sequenced input: PBMCs. The receptors stem from a girl aged 2 to 9 in good health and CMV-seronegative. The CDR3 runs from the conserved cysteine through the conserved F or W. Each record gives: D gene, J gene, V gene, clone size, CDR3 DNA, CDR3 protein. The D gene is left open where the match is weak. The listing skips clone size in some rows; elsewhere it reads once, few, many or a size class.

TRBD2	TRBJ2-5	TRBV18	-	TGTGCCAGCTCACTAGGACTAGCGGGAGGCGGAGAGACCCAGTACTTC	CASSLGLAGGGETQYF
-	TRBJ2-5	TRBV11-2	-	TGTGCCAGCAGCTTATCGCCGGCCGGGCAAGAGACCCAGTACTTC	CASSLSPAGQETQYF
-	TRBJ1-5	TRBV25-1	-	TGTGCCAGCAGTGCGGGTTTTGATCAGCCCCAGCATTTT	CASSAGFDQPQHF
TRBD1	TRBJ2-1	TRBV25-1	once	TGTGCCAGCAGTACCGGGACAGGGGTGTGGTATGAGCAGTTCTTC	CASSTGTGVWYEQFF
-	TRBJ2-3	TRBV5-4	-	TGTGCCAGCAGCTTGAAACAGGGGACTAGCACAGATACGCAGTATTTT	CASSLKQGTSTDTQYF
-	TRBJ1-5	TRBV6-5	-	TGTGCCAGCACCCGGGGGAGCAATCAGCCCCAGCATTTT	CASTRGSNQPQHF
TRBD1	TRBJ1-4	TRBV5-1	few	TGCGCCAGCAGCCCGGGGACAGCTAAAGATGAAAAACTGTTTTTT	CASSPGTAKDEKLFF
TRBD1	TRBJ1-2	TRBV10-3	-	TGTGCCATAACTCCCGACAGGGGGGATGGCTACACCTTC	CAITPDRGDGYTF
TRBD2	TRBJ2-7	TRBV6-5	-	TGTGCCAGCAGTGTGGGACTAGCAGGCTTCGACGAGCAGTACTTC	CASSVGLAGFDEQYF
-	TRBJ2-5	TRBV7-9	-	TGTGCCAGCAGCTTAGCTCTTGGCGGCCAAGAGACCCAGTACTTC	CASSLALGGQETQYF
TRBD2	TRBJ2-7	TRBV5-1	-	TGCGCCAGCAGCTATAGCGGGGGGGCTACCTACGAGCAGTACTTC	CASSYSGGATYEQYF
TRBD1	TRBJ2-7	TRBV13	-	TGTGCCAGCAGCCCGGGGACAGGAAGGCTTTACGAGCAGTACTTC	CASSPGTGRLYEQYF